This TCR beta chain was found in a study of siplizumab effects on memory and regulatory T cells (dated by TCRdb to between 2018 and 2021). Concerning the study at large: Paired mixed lymphocyte reactions were run with siplizumab at 1 ug/mL and without drug, across several responder-stimulator pairs. The study examined how the anti-CD2 antibody siplizumab affects alloreactive T-cell subsets in allogeneic mixed lymphocyte reactions built from human PBMCs.

CDR1 and CDR2 were assigned from the germline V gene (reference sequence) as MNHNY and SVGAGI. Trimming takes 2 bases from V and 7 bases from J, and the germline ends sit 8 bases apart. The CDR3 spans 12 residues, from the cysteine through the phenylalanine. Only the CDR3 part of the read is kept: 36 bases, read in frame from the first base. On this clone itself: Its cognate antigen has yet to be identified. No quality values exist for individual bases; no much larger clone is one base distant.

The paper's findings and limits, for the study overall: A naive or memory phenotype could not be assigned to roughly 80-97% of proliferating CD4+ or CD8+ clones. The suppressive function of proliferating Tregs from siplizumab cultures was not functionally confirmed. Because sequences below about 10^-5 frequency were poorly captured, only a minor fraction of alloreactive clones could be mapped to unstimulated subsets. In reactions with siplizumab, an average of around 70% of mappable alloreactive CD4+ clones were Treg-derived, compared with 25% to 30% in control reactions. The cumulative frequency of alloreactive sequences traceable to unstimulated CD4+ memory T cells was significantly reduced by siplizumab. Compared with memory T cells, unstimulated naive T cells appeared more diverse, and naive cells seemed to make a substantial contribution to the alloresponse.

For less than seven days, cells in the mixed lymphocyte reaction were kept in coculture at 37 degrees C. After responder PBMCs were labelled with CFSE and stimulator PBMCs with Violet Dye, the two populations were combined at a 1:1 ratio. Sorted unstimulated T cells, along with proliferating T cells recovered from mixed lymphocyte reactions, underwent TCRbeta CDR3 sequencing. Fresh whole blood from 9 to 10 HLA-typed healthy donors served as the source for isolating PBMCs. Proliferating CFSE-low responder T cells were FACS-sorted after the mixed lymphocyte reaction for TCR sequencing. Library preparation used the immunoSEQ multiplex PCR assay. About 9.9 x 10^4 TCR templates per sample were assayed by the deep sequencing platform. Genomic DNA extracted from sorted T cells was the material used for TCRbeta CDR3 sequencing. The study's own analysis went as follows. Clonal analysis of TCRbeta CDR3 data was done in the R programming language. Alloreactive CD4+ and CD8+ clones were identified by comparing unstimulated samples to CFSE-low samples taken after the reaction. Regulatory or non-regulatory origin was assigned to alloreactive CD4+ clones by matching of sequences to sorted unstimulated Treg and non-Treg repertoires. Not all clones reach the TCRdb copy of this immuneACCESS table, which keeps in-frame sequences only. Checked studies attribute under half of the gap to unresolved V genes and leave the rest unexplained. The V and J calls and the clone size are those of that table, but D and trimming were determined from the DNA. In all, the sample holds 3,500 or so clones, and 49% of those were seen once. Of the sample, roughly 5% falls within the top ten clones.

What was sequenced was CFSE-low (dividing) CD4+ T cells sorted from an allogeneic mixed lymphocyte reaction. The V and J segments used are TRBV6-6 and TRBJ1-2, with an unclear D gene assignment. The TCR comes from a human donor in good health; the cells came from an allogeneic mixed lymphocyte reaction. The base sequence is TGTGCCAGCAGTTACCCAACGGTTGGCTACACCTTC. This codes for CASSYPTVGYTF.